The clone carrying this TCR beta chain was observed once. The antigen is unknown. Repertoires were generated with immunoSEQ multiplex PCR, while TCRdb's copy carries only in-frame clones and drops some. Of approximately 19,000 clones in the sample, 70% to 85% were seen once. Specified time point: baseline, week 1 (first vaccination visit). Treatment in this sample: pre-vaccination baseline after standard-of-care therapy. Germline V gene data show CDR1 as LNHDA and CDR2 as SQIVND (reference sequence). V was cut by 3 bases and J by 1 base, with 13 bases left in between. The CDR3 extends over 16 amino acids. The sample originates from a study of a mutant IDH1 vaccine in newly diagnosed glioma. Study results and caveats: Pseudoprogression appears to have had no connection to changes in top peripheral T cell clonotypes.

The sequence derives from a man between 40 and 49 years old with glioma. The rearrangement links TRBV19 to TRBJ1-5; possible D gene TRBD1, 5 bases. Sequencing used PBMCs, obtained from a glioma patient treated with radiotherapy, temozolomide or both. The CDR3, as DNA: TGTGCCAGTAGTATTGTAATGGGGGAAAGCAATCAGCCCCAGCATTTT. The encoded protein is CASSIVMGESNQPQHF.